The clone carrying this TCR beta chain occurred once. The sample originates from a study of prognosis after radiotherapy for stage I lung cancer. Looked up from germline, CDR1 is SGHTA and CDR2 is FQGNSA. V lost 5 bases and J lost 7, with 18 bases in between. CDR3 size: 15 residues. Researchers used two-round multiplex PCR to amplify TCR beta CDR3 starting from genomic DNA. Specific primers for each TRBV and TRBJ gene were what first-round PCR used. TCRdb re-analysed the multiplex PCR reads in MiXCR, keeping a single row per CDR3 protein. The repertoire holds 15,000 to 20,000 distinct CDR3 sequences, with approximately 50% as singletons.

Source: PBMCs, taken before or after stereotactic body radiation therapy (not recorded which). The rearrangement uses TRBV7-2 and TRBJ2-1, with a tentative D call TRBD2 (7 bases). The receptor was derived from a donor of 50 years or more with non-small cell lung cancer. CDR3 protein: CASSRSGGLVNEQFF. CDR3 in DNA: TGTGCCAGCAGCCGCTCCGGGGGGCTAGTGAATGAGCAGTTCTTC.